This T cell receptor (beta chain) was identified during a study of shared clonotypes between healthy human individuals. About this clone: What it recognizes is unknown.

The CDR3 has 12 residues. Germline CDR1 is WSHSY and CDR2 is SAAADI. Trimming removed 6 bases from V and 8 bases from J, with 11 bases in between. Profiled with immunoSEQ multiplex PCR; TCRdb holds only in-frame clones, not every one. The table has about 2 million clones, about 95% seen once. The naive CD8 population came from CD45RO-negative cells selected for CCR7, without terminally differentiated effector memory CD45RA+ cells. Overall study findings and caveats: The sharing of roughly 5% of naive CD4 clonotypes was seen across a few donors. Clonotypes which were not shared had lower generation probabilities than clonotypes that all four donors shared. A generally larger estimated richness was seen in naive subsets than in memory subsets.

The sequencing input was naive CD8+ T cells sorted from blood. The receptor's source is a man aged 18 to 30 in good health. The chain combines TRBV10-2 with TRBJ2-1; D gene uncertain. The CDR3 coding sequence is TGCGCCAGCAGGTTAGTCCCGGATGAGCAGTTCTTC. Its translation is CASRLVPDEQFF.